This entry lists 20 T cell receptor beta chains sequenced from one sample in a study of blood T cell repertoires in COVID-19. The protocol was immunoSEQ multiplex PCR, while the TCRdb copy is restricted to in-frame clones and leaves out a portion. Here the sample spans about 250,000 clones, roughly 87% being singletons. Specimen: peripheral blood. Receptor source: a man younger than 35 with active or convalescent COVID-19.

In its sample, this clone was seen once. The chain has TRBV11-2 and TRBJ2-5, with TRBD2 identical over 10 bases. The CDR3 is 16 amino acids. Germline V gene lookup returns CDR1 SGHAT and CDR2 FQNNGV. J was trimmed by 4 bases and V by 5 bases; bases with no gene match: 10. CDR3 sequence: CASSSGSGGAGETQYF. The CDR3 region has the DNA TGTGCCAGCAGCAGCGGGAGCGGGGGGGCCGGAGAGACCCAGTACTTC.

The chain recombines TRBV9 with TRBJ1-3; D might be TRBD1 (6 bases). V was pared by 0 bases and J by 2 bases, with 15 bases between. This CDR3 comprises 17 residues. Germline loops: CDR1 SGDLS, CDR2 YYNGEE. The DNA for the CDR3 is TGTGCCAGCAGCGTAGGACAGGCGTTTATCGCTGGAAACACCATATATTTT. Residues: CASSVGQAFIAGNTIYF.

The V and J genes are TRBV12-3 or TRBV12-4 and TRBJ2-7; TRBD1 agrees at 7 bases. The CDR3 loop spans 13 amino acids. V lost 8 bases and J lost 0; bases outside the gene matches: 4. The CDR3 bases are TGTGCCAGCCAGGGACAGATCTCCTACGAGCAGTACTTC. Translating gives CASQGQISYEQYF.

The V and J genes are TRBV27 and TRBJ2-3, with D tentatively TRBD1 (7 bases). From germline, CDR1 is MNHEY and CDR2 SMNVEV (reference sequence). The CDR3 extends over 17 amino acids. Deletions cut 1 base from V and 4 bases from J, with 18 bases between. CDR3 sequence: CASSLFPQGTFADTQYF. The CDR3 DNA follows: TGTGCCAGCAGTTTATTTCCACAGGGGACTTTTGCAGATACGCAGTATTTT.

As for this clone: Other DNA sequences in the sample encode the same CDR3. The chain employs TRBV29-1 and TRBJ2-3; D gene unclear. The CDR3 length is 10 residues. Deletions cut 4 bases from V and 6 bases from J, with 5 bases between. The germline V gene has CDR1 SQVTM and CDR2 ANQGSEA. The CDR3 DNA reads as TGCAGCGTTGGCGGCGATACGCAGTATTTT. The encoded protein is CSVGGDTQYF.

This sequence joins TRBV10-3 and TRBJ2-7, with TRBD2 identical over 9 bases. Germline CDR1 ENHRY, CDR2 SYGVKD. CDR3 size: 14 residues. The V and J ends lost 2 bases and 5 bases, in that order; junction bases with no gene match: 4. CDR3 nucleotide sequence: TGTGCCATCAGTGAGGGACTAGCGTTCAACGAGCAGTACTTC. Amino acid sequence: CAISEGLAFNEQYF.

In its sample, this clone was seen a few times. DNA of the CDR3: TGTGCCAGCAGCTTGGACCGGGACAGGGGGAACTATGGCTACACCTTC. Its protein is CASSLDRDRGNYGYTF. This chain uses TRBV5-4 with TRBJ1-2; 11 bases fit TRBD1. The CDR3 is made up of 16 amino acids. Germline V gene sequence: CDR1 SGHNT, CDR2 YYREEE (reference sequence). The J segment lost 2 bases and the V segment lost 0 bases, leaving 3 bases of the junction unmatched.

The chain has TRBV7-2 and TRBJ1-2; 7 bases are shared with TRBD1. V lost 1 base, J lost 4 bases, and 6 bases stayed unmatched. CDR3 length equals 15 residues. The germline V gene encodes CDR1 SGHTA and CDR2 FQGNSA. The chain's CDR3 is CASSLGQGVAYGYTF. CDR3 DNA sequence: TGTGCCAGCAGCTTAGGACAGGGAGTTGCCTATGGCTACACCTTC.

Only one count was recorded for this clone. V gene TRBV6-2 or TRBV6-3 combines with J gene TRBJ1-2; 7 bases fit TRBD1. V lost 4 bases, J lost 4 bases, and 6 bases stayed unmatched. The CDR3 is 14 residues long. Germline lookup yields CDR1 MNHEY and CDR2 SVGEGT. In DNA, the CDR3 is TGTGCCAGCAGTTGGGGACAGCATACCTATGGCTACACCTTC. Amino acid sequence: CASSWGQHTYGYTF.

This chain uses TRBV28 with TRBJ2-7; TRBD1 matches 8 bases. Germline V lookup: CDR1 MDHEN, CDR2 SYDVKM. V shed 7 bases and J 0 bases; nucleotides not matched to a gene: 5. The CDR3 is 14 amino acids. The CDR3 DNA sequence: TGTGCCAGCACGGACAGGGCTCCCTCCTACGAGCAGTACTTC. As protein: CASTDRAPSYEQYF.

For the CDR3, the DNA is TGTGCCAGCAAACGCGGTCATGGTTATGGCTACACCTTC. This sequence encodes CASKRGHGYGYTF. This chain links TRBV12-3 or TRBV12-4 with TRBJ1-2; D gene ambiguous. The V end lost 7 bases, the J end lost 5 bases, and 14 bases lay between the germline ends. This CDR3 has 13 amino acids.

Turning to this clone: Other DNA variants within this sample encode the same CDR3. This sequence joins TRBV6-5 and TRBJ1-1; unclear D gene. Looked up from germline, CDR1 is MNHEY and CDR2 is SVGAGI. The CDR3 has 14 residues. Trimming shortened V by 0 bases and J by 4 bases, and 9 bases separated the two germline ends. CDR3 protein: CASSYSGGGTEAFF. Written as DNA, the CDR3 is TGTGCCAGCAGTTACTCCGGTGGAGGCACTGAAGCTTTCTTT.

The V and J genes are TRBV27 and TRBJ1-5; TRBD1 matches at 7 bases. The CDR3 contains 14 residues. The ends lost 6 bases at V and 6 bases at J; junction bases unmatched: 8. CDR1 MNHEY and CDR2 SMNVEV come from the germline V gene (reference sequence). CDR3 residues: CASRDRVSSQPQHF. CDR3 nucleotide sequence: TGTGCCAGCAGAGACAGGGTGTCATCTCAGCCCCAGCATTTT.

The V and J genes are TRBV6-1 and TRBJ1-5; the D is unclear. V was pared by 0 bases and J by 7 bases, with 7 bases between. This CDR3 is built from 13 residues. CDR1 is MNHNS, CDR2 SASEGT, per germline. This CDR3 reads CASSEARKQPQHF. The CDR3 bases are TGTGCCAGCAGTGAAGCGCGGAAACAGCCCCAGCATTTT.

The sample holds one count of this clone. V is TRBV20-1 and J is TRBJ2-3; TRBD1 might be the D (6 bases). This CDR3 has 14 amino acids. CDR1 is DFQATT, CDR2 SNEGSKA, per germline (reference sequence). V was trimmed by 6 bases and J by 2 bases, leaving 15 bases between them. This CDR3 reads CSASRDILTDTQYF. The CDR3 region has the DNA TGCAGTGCGAGTAGGGACATCCTCACAGATACGCAGTATTTT.

This chain joins TRBV18 and TRBJ2-4; possibly TRBD2 for D (6 bases). V dropped 6 bases and J dropped 8 bases, with 14 bases sitting between them. Germline V lookup: CDR1 KGHSH, CDR2 LQKENI. This CDR3 comprises 13 residues. For the CDR3, the DNA is TGTGCCAGCTCCCCGGGGGTCGGGGACATTCAGTACTTC. Translated: CASSPGVGDIQYF.

The chain employs TRBV12-5 and TRBJ2-3; possibly TRBD1 for D (7 bases). V dropped 5 bases and J dropped 0 bases, with 15 bases sitting between them. CDR3 length: 16 residues. The V gene's germline CDR1 is LGHNT and CDR2 FRNRAP. The CDR3 DNA sequence: TGTGCTAGTGGTCCAGGGGGGCGGACTAGCACAGATACGCAGTATTTT. It specifies CASGPGGRTSTDTQYF.

The rearrangement uses TRBV5-1 and TRBJ2-3, with TRBD2 matching over 8 bases. Germline-derived CDR1 and CDR2 are SGHRS and YFSETQ. The CDR3 is made up of 16 amino acids. V was clipped by 1 base and J by 4 bases; unmatched bases: 8. This CDR3 reads CASSLPSAGGPDTQYF. CDR3 nucleotide sequence: TGCGCCAGCAGCTTGCCATCGGCGGGGGGACCAGATACGCAGTATTTT.

Regarding this clone: Other DNA sequences in this specimen translate into the identical CDR3. V usage is TRBV9 and J usage is TRBJ1-3; 9 bases are a match to TRBD1. Germline assignment: CDR1 SGDLS and CDR2 YYNGEE. The V gene end was trimmed by 0 bases and the J gene end by 4 bases; junction bases not matched to a gene: 8. The CDR3 spans 17 residues. The CDR3 coding sequence is TGTGCCAGCAGCGTAGATCCGGGGACAGGGCCCGGAAACACCATATATTTT. Protein: CASSVDPGTGPGNTIYF.

As DNA, the CDR3 is TGTGCCAGCCACTATACCCGACAGGGGGTTTCGGAACAGTTCTTC. Protein product: CASHYTRQGVSEQFF. The gene calls are TRBV19 and TRBJ2-1; 9 bases fit TRBD1. CDR1 is LNHDA and CDR2 is SQIVND in the germline V gene (reference sequence). Trimming took 9 bases from V and 13 from J; bases not matched to a gene: 19. CDR3 size: 15 residues.